This T cell receptor (beta chain) derives from a study of shared clonotypes between healthy human individuals. Overall study results and limits: Memory subsets generally showed smaller estimated richness than naive subsets did.

This clone appeared a single time. Its target is unknown. The DNA input per sorted-subset replicate PCR was about 180 ng, corresponding to 25,000 to 35,000 T cell genomes. Produced via immunoSEQ multiplex PCR; TCRdb's table is partial and in-frame only. The sample carries fewer than 850,000 clones, 60% to 80% recorded once. Negatively enriched CD4+ T cells were divided by CD45RA into naive and memory. Germline CDR1 is MNHEY and CDR2 is SVGAGI. Between the trimmed V and J ends, which lost 8 bases and 5 bases, there was a span of 10 bases. This CDR3 region has 11 residues. The V and J genes are TRBV6-5 and TRBJ2-7; D is ambiguous. The origin of this receptor is a woman aged 25 to 45 in good health. Specimen: memory CD4+ T cells sorted from blood. Regarding subset: CD45RA-negative fraction. CDR3 sequence (DNA): TGTGCCAGCGCCCGAATGGACGAGCAGTACTTC. Protein product: CASARMDEQYF.